This entry lists 16 T cell receptor beta chains sequenced from one sample in a study of cytomegalovirus exposure and HLA in healthy donors. This PCR relied on a set of 60 Vbeta primers and 13 Jbeta primers. Profiled with immunoSEQ multiplex PCR; TCRdb holds only in-frame clones, not every one. This table has 120,000 or so clones, around 82% appearing once. The source material was PBMCs. Receptor source: a male donor in good health and CMV-seropositive.

This rearrangement joins TRBV7-9 to TRBJ2-1; D may be TRBD2 (6 bases). V shed 11 bases and J shed 2 bases, with 19 bases lying between them. Germline CDR1 is SEHNR and CDR2 is FQNEAQ (reference sequence). This CDR3 comprises 15 residues. DNA of the CDR3: TGTGCCGTAAAAACGGGGACTCCGACCTACAATGAGCAGTTCTTC. Translated: CAVKTGTPTYNEQFF.

This chain links TRBV28 with TRBJ1-1, with 7 positions matching TRBD1. CDR1 is MDHEN and CDR2 is SYDVKM in the germline V gene. With 3 bases clipped from V and 1 base from J, the junction kept 5 bases outside the gene matches. This CDR3 is 15 amino acids long. The CDR3 spells CASSFLTGSNTEAFF. Written as DNA, the CDR3 is TGTGCCAGCAGTTTCCTGACAGGGTCGAACACTGAAGCTTTCTTT.

The V and J genes are TRBV29-1 and TRBJ2-1, with a weak D call TRBD2 (6 bases). V gave up 6 bases and J gave up 6 bases, with 18 bases separating them. The CDR3 has 14 amino acids. CDR1 and CDR2 from the germline V gene are SQVTM and ANQGSEA. DNA for the CDR3: TGCAGCGTCGTACTAGGTAGCGGCGGCAATGAGCAGTTCTTC. Protein product: CSVVLGSGGNEQFF.

CDR3: CAWRPDSPNYGYTF. In DNA, the CDR3 is TGTGCCTGGCGCCCGGACAGCCCTAACTATGGCTACACCTTC. The chain joins TRBV30 to TRBJ1-2; tentatively, D is TRBD1 (6 bases). Trimming took off 5 bases at V and 0 bases at J, with 13 bases between the two ends. Per germline, CDR1 GTSNPN and CDR2 SVGIG (reference sequence). The CDR3 is 14 amino acids. Full variable domain (outside the CDR3, taken from reference TRBV30 and TRBJ1-2): SQTIHQWPATLVQPVGSPLSLECTVEGTSNPNLYWYRQAAGRGLQLLFYSVGIGQISSEVPQNLSASRPQDRQFILSSKKLLLSDSGFYLCAWRPDSPNYGYTFGSGTRLTVV.

V is TRBV5-8 and J is TRBJ2-4; 8 bases map to TRBD1. CDR3 size: 14 residues. J lost 7 bases, V lost 1 base, and 4 bases had no gene match. CDR1 is SGHTS, CDR2 YDEGEE, per germline. CDR3 sequence reads: CASSLIQGGNIQYF. The DNA of the CDR3 is TGTGCCAGCAGCTTGATACAGGGGGGTAACATTCAGTACTTC.

V usage is TRBV4-3 and J usage is TRBJ1-6, with D tentatively TRBD1 (5 bases). Germline lookup yields CDR1 LGHNA and CDR2 YSLEER. The CDR3 has 18 residues. V lost 0 bases and J 4 bases, leaving 16 bases between the germline ends. This CDR3 reads CASSQDGPGLVYNSPLHF. DNA of the CDR3: TGCGCCAGCAGCCAAGACGGCCCAGGGTTGGTTTATAATTCACCCCTCCACTTT.

CDR3 DNA sequence: TGTGCCAGCAGCTTTACCGGGACAGGGAACAATGAGCAGTTCTTC. It translates to CASSFTGTGNNEQFF. The chain couples TRBV7-2 to TRBJ2-1, with 9 bases matching TRBD1. This CDR3 has 15 amino acids. Germline values: CDR1 SGHTA, CDR2 FQGNSA. V lost 3 bases and J lost 5; bases outside the gene matches: 5.

V is TRBV27 and J is TRBJ1-2, with a tentative D call TRBD1 (6 bases). The germline CDR1 and CDR2 sequences are MNHEY and SMNVEV (reference sequence). With 5 bases removed from V and 4 bases from J, the gap between germline ends came to 17 bases. The CDR3 runs 15 residues. This CDR3 reads CASSLTRTASYGYTF. The CDR3 DNA follows: TGTGCCAGCAGTCTTACTCGGACAGCTTCCTATGGCTACACCTTC.

The genes are TRBV5-4 and TRBJ2-5; 12 bases are a match to TRBD2. The CDR3 is made up of 16 amino acids. Per the germline V gene, CDR1 is SGHNT and CDR2 is YYREEE (reference sequence). With 3 bases clipped from V and 2 bases from J, the junction kept 5 bases outside the gene matches. The CDR3 DNA follows: TGTGCCAGCAGCTCAAAGACTAGCGGGAGACAAGAGACCCAGTACTTC. This codes for CASSSKTSGRQETQYF.

This sequence joins TRBV4-1 and TRBJ2-7; 9 bases are a match to TRBD2. Unmatched junction bases numbered 9, after V lost 0 bases and J lost 6 bases. CDR1 MGHRA and CDR2 YSYEKL come from the germline V gene. This CDR3 has 16 amino acids. CDR3 residues: CASSQDYLAGSPEQYF. The CDR3, as DNA: TGCGCCAGCAGCCAAGATTACCTAGCGGGATCCCCCGAGCAGTACTTC.

Worth noting for this clone: One junction end disagrees with the germline gene, perhaps due to a read error. The CDR3 here is CSSSLDGRADTQYF. The CDR3 DNA is TGTTCCAGCAGCTTAGACGGGAGAGCAGATACGCAGTATTTT. The V gene is TRBV7-9, the J gene TRBJ2-3; possible D gene TRBD2, 6 bases. CDR3 length: 14 residues. Germline V lookup: CDR1 SEHNR, CDR2 FQNEAQ (reference sequence).

The table lists this clone with a count of one. The rearrangement links TRBV7-9 to TRBJ2-3; TRBD2 aligns across 7 bases. Trimming at V came to 11 bases and at J to 1 base, leaving 9 bases not matched to a gene. CDR1 is SEHNR and CDR2 is FQNEAQ in the germline V gene (reference sequence). The CDR3 totals 14 residues. This chain's CDR3 is CAGSGGSGTDTQYF. CDR3 bases: TGTGCCGGAAGTGGCGGGAGCGGCACAGATACGCAGTATTTT. Variable domain in full (rest from reference TRBV7-9 and TRBJ2-3): DTGVSQNPRHKITKRGQNVTFRCDPISEHNRLYWYRQTLGQGPEFLTYFQNEAQLEKSRLLSDRFSAERPKGSFSTLEIQRTEQGDSAMYLCAGSGGSGTDTQYFGPGTRLTVL.

As concerns this clone: This specimen includes other DNA sequences encoding the same CDR3. This chain links TRBV6-5 with TRBJ2-3, with D perhaps matching TRBD1 (5 bases). CDR3 size: 15 residues. CDR1 is MNHEY and CDR2 is SVGAGI in the germline V gene. With 6 bases removed from V and 1 base from J, the gap between germline ends came to 14 bases. CDR3 nucleotides: TGTGCCAGCAGCTACCAGGGCCTCGGCACAGATACGCAGTATTTT. Translated, it gives CASSYQGLGTDTQYF.

The chain couples TRBV6-6 to TRBJ2-2, with D possibly matching TRBD1 (7 bases). The CDR3 length is 14 residues. Germline V gene lookup returns CDR1 MNHNY and CDR2 SVGAGI (reference sequence). Trimming took off 6 bases at V and 4 bases at J, with 12 bases between the two ends. Here the CDR3 reads CASRPGGTTGELFF. CDR3 DNA sequence: TGTGCCAGCAGGCCAGGGGGGACCACCGGGGAGCTGTTTTTT.

V and J are TRBV13 and TRBJ1-4, with TRBD1 matching 8 bases. The V gene's germline CDR1 is PRHDT and CDR2 FYEKMQ (reference sequence). The CDR3 has 13 amino acids. V gave up 3 bases and J gave up 7 bases; unmatched junction bases: 1. As DNA, the CDR3 is TGTGCCAGCAGCTTCGACAGGGGTGAAAAACTGTTTTTT. This encodes CASSFDRGEKLFF.

The chain links TRBV10-3 to TRBJ2-7; no clear D. Trimming removed 6 bases from V and 5 bases from J, with 20 bases in between. CDR1 and CDR2 (germline): ENHRY, SYGVKD. The CDR3 contains 15 residues. CDR3 region: CAISPGWKVQDEQYF. The CDR3 DNA is TGTGCCATCAGCCCCGGATGGAAGGTCCAGGACGAGCAGTACTTC.